This T cell receptor beta chain was obtained from a study of shared clonotypes between healthy human individuals. As regards this clone: The antigen remains unidentified.

The protocol was immunoSEQ multiplex PCR, while the TCRdb copy is restricted to in-frame clones and leaves out a portion. Seen here are over 850,000 clones, more than 75% observed once, and the top ten hold 0.55% to 0.7%. Study conclusions and caveats: Clonotypes shared by all four sorted-subset donors had higher generation probabilities than non-shared clonotypes. The sharing of 5% to 6.5% of naive CD4 clonotypes was seen across a handful of donors. What rarefaction showed was incomplete sorted-subset sequencing despite large depth.

This TCR was recovered from a man aged 18-30 years in good health. Some clones in this sample may be carry-over from other donors' samples. The sequenced sample was memory CD4+ T cells from PBMCs. As for subset: CD45RA-negative fraction.

The CDR3 here is CASSLRQTNEKLFF. The CDR3 DNA sequence: TGTGCCAGCAGCTTGCGGCAGACTAATGAAAAACTGTTTTTT. The genes are TRBV5-4 and TRBJ1-4, with D unresolved. The V end was cut by 1 base, the J end by 2 bases, with 6 bases between. The CDR3 runs to 14 residues. Germline CDR1 SGHNT, CDR2 YYREEE (reference sequence). The full variable domain, its missing parts supplied by reference TRBV5-4 and TRBJ1-4, is ETGVTQSPTHLIKTRGQQVTLRCSSQSGHNTVSWYQQALGQGPQFIFQYYREEENGRGNFPPRFSGLQFPNYSSELNVNALELDDSALYLCASSLRQTNEKLFFGSGTQLSVL.